This T cell receptor beta chain is from a study of blood T cell repertoires in COVID-19. Profiled with immunoSEQ multiplex PCR; TCRdb holds only in-frame clones, not every one. The table has fewer than 200,000 clones, 70% to 90% seen once. V lost 0 bases, J lost 2 bases, and 4 bases stayed unmatched. The CDR3 consists of 16 residues. Germline lookup yields CDR1 SGDLS and CDR2 YYNGEE. The source is a woman aged 80 or over with COVID-19, enrolled during active disease. The sample comprised peripheral blood. The V call is TRBV9, the J call TRBJ2-1, with 8 bases lining up with TRBD2. DNA of the CDR3: TGTGCCAGCAGCGTAGTTGGTAGCGGGGCCTACAATGAGCAGTTCTTC. This translates into CASSVVGSGAYNEQFF.